This TCR beta chain was retrieved from a study of cytomegalovirus exposure and HLA in healthy donors. This clone was detected a few times. Primers included in the PCR were 60 Vbeta and 13 Jbeta primers. Measured with immunoSEQ multiplex PCR; TCRdb has only the in-frame clones, and not every one. The table includes under 200,000 clones, 84% detected once. Material for sequencing was PBMCs. The source of this sequence is a boy aged 2 to 10 in good health and CMV-seronegative.

CDR3 DNA: TGTGCCAGCAGGGGACTAGCGGGACTCACAGATACGCAGTATTTT. It is translated as CASRGLAGLTDTQYF. V gene TRBV5-5 combines with J gene TRBJ2-3; TRBD2 matches at 13 bases. Trimming removed 5 bases from V and 2 bases from J; junction bases left unmatched: 2. CDR3 length: 15 residues. Per the germline V gene, CDR1 is SGHKS and CDR2 is YYEKEE (reference sequence).